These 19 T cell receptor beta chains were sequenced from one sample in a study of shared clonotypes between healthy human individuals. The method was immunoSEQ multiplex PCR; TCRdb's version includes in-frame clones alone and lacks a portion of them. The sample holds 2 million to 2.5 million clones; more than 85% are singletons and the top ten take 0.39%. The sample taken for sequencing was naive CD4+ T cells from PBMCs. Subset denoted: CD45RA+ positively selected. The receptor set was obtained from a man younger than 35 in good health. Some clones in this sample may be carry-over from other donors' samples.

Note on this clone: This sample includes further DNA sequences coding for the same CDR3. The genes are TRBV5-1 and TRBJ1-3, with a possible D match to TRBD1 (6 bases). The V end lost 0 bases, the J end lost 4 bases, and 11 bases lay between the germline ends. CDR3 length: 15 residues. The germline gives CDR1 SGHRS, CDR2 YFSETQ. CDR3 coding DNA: TGCGCCAGCAGCTTGGAGGGGGTATCCGGAAACACCATATATTTT. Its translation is CASSLEGVSGNTIYF.

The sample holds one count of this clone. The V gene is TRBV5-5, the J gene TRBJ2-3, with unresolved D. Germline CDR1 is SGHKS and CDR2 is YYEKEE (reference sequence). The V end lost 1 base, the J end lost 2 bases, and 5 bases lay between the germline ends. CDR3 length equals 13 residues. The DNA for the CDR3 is TGTGCCAGCAGCTTGCCAGCCACAGATACGCAGTATTTT. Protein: CASSLPATDTQYF.

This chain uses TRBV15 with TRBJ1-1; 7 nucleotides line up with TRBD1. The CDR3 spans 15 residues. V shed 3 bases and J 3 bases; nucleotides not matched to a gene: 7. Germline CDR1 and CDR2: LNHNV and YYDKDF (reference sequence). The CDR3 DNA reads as TGTGCCACCAGCAGGCCGGGCAGGGGGGACACTGAAGCTTTCTTT. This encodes CATSRPGRGDTEAFF.

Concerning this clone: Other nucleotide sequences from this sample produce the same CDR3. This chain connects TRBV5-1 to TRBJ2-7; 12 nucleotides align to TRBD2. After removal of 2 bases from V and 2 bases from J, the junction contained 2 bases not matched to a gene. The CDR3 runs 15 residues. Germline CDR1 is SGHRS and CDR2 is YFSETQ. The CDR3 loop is CASSLGLAGPYEQYF. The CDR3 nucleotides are TGCGCCAGCAGCTTAGGACTAGCGGGACCCTACGAGCAGTACTTC.

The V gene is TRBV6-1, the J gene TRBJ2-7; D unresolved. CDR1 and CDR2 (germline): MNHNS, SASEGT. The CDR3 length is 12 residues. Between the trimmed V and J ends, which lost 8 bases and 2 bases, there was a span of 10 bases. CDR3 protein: CASPTPTYEQYF. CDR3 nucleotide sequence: TGTGCCAGCCCGACACCGACCTACGAGCAGTACTTC.

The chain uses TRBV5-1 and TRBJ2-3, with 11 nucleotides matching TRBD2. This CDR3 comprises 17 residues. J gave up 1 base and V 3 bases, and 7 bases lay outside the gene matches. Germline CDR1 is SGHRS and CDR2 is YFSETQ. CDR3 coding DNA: TGCGCCAGCAGCTCCCACTCTAGCGGGAGGCGCACAGATACGCAGTATTTT. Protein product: CASSSHSSGRRTDTQYF.

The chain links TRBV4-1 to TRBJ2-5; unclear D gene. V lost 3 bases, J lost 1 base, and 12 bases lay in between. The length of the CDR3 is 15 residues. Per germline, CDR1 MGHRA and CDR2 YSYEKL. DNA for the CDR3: TGCGCCAGCAGCCAGCCTGGAACAGCCCAAGAGACCCAGTACTTC. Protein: CASSQPGTAQETQYF.

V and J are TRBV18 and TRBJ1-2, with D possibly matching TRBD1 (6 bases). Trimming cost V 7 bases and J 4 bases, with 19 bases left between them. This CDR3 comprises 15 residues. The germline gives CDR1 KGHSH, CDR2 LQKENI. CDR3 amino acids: CASLTTRDTIYGYTF. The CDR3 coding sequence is TGTGCCAGCTTAACAACCCGGGACACAATCTATGGCTACACCTTC. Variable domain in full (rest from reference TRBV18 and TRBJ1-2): NAGVMQNPRHLVRRRGQEARLRCSPMKGHSHVYWYRQLPEEGLKFMVYLQKENIIDESGMPKERFSAEFPKEGPSILRIQQVVRGDSAAYFCASLTTRDTIYGYTFGSGTRLTVV.

The CDR3 bases are TGTGCCAGCAGCTTAGACGCTGGCGGGAGTGGCGGGGAGCTGTTTTTT. This encodes CASSLDAGGSGGELFF. V usage is TRBV11-3 and J usage is TRBJ2-2; TRBD2 matches 7 bases. CDR1 SGHNT and CDR2 YENEEA come from the germline V gene. With V trimmed by 0 bases and J by 7 bases, 8 bases remained unmatched. The CDR3 consists of 16 residues.

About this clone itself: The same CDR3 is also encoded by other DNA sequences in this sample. The CDR3 DNA is TGTGCCACCAGCAGAGAGACAGGGGGCTGGACTGAAGCTTTCTTT. This codes for CATSRETGGWTEAFF. The chain uses TRBV15 and TRBJ1-1, with 10 bases identical to TRBD1. With 0 bases clipped from V and 5 bases from J, the junction kept 3 bases outside the gene matches. Germline V gene data show CDR1 as LNHNV and CDR2 as YYDKDF (reference sequence). CDR3 length: 15 amino acids.

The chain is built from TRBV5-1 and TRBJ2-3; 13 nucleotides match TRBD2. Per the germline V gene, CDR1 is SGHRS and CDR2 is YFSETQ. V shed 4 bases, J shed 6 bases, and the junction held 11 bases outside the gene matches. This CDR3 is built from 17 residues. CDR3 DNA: TGCGCCAGCAGCCCGGTACTAGCGGGAGGGATAGGGGATACGCAGTATTTT. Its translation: CASSPVLAGGIGDTQYF.

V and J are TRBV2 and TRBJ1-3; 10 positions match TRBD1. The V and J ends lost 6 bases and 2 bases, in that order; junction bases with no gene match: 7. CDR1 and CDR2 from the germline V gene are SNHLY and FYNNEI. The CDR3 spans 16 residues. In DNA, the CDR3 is TGTGCCAGCAGCCGACAGGGGGCCTGGCCTGGAAACACCATATATTTT. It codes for CASSRQGAWPGNTIYF.

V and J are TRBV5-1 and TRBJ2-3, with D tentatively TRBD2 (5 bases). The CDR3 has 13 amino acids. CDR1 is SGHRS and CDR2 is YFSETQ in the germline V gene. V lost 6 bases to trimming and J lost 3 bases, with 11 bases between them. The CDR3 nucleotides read TGCGCCAGCATGGAGGTTGGGACAGATACGCAGTATTTT. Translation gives CASMEVGTDTQYF.

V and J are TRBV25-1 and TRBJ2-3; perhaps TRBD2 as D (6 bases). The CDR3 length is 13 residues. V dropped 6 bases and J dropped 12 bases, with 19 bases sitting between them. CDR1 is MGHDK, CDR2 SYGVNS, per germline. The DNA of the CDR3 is TGTGCCAGCAGCTTGGGGGGTTGGCAGGGACAGTATTTT. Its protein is CASSLGGWQGQYF.

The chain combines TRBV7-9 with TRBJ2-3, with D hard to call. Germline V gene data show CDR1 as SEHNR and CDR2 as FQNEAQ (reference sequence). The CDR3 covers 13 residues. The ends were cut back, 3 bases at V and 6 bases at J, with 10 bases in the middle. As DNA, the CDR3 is TGTGCCAGCAGCTTCCGGAGTTTGGATACGCAGTATTTT. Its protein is CASSFRSLDTQYF.

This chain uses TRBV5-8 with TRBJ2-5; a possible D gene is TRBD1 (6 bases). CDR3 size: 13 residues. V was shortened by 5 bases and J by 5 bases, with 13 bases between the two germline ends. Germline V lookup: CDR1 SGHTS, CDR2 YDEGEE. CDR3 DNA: TGTGCCAGCAGGCCTCAGGGGTGGGAGACCCAGTACTTC. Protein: CASRPQGWETQYF.

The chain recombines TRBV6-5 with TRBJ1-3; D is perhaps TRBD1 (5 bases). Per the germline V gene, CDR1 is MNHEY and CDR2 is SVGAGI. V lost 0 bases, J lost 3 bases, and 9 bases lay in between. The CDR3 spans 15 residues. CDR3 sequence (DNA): TGTGCCAGCAGTTACTCGCAAGGGGTTGGAAACACCATATATTTT. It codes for CASSYSQGVGNTIYF.

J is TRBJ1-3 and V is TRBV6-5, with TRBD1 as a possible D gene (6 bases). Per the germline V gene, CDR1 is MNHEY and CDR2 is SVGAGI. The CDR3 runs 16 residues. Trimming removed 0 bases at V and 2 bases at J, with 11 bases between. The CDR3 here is CASSYSSTGAGNTIYF. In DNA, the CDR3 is TGTGCCAGCAGTTACTCGTCGACAGGTGCTGGAAACACCATATATTTT.

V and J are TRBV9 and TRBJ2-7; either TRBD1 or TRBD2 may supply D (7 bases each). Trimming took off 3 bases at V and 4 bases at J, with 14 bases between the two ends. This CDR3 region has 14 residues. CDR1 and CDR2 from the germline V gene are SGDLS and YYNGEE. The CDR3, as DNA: TGTGCCAGCAGCGGCCGACAGGGAGGGTACGAGCAGTACTTC. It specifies CASSGRQGGYEQYF.